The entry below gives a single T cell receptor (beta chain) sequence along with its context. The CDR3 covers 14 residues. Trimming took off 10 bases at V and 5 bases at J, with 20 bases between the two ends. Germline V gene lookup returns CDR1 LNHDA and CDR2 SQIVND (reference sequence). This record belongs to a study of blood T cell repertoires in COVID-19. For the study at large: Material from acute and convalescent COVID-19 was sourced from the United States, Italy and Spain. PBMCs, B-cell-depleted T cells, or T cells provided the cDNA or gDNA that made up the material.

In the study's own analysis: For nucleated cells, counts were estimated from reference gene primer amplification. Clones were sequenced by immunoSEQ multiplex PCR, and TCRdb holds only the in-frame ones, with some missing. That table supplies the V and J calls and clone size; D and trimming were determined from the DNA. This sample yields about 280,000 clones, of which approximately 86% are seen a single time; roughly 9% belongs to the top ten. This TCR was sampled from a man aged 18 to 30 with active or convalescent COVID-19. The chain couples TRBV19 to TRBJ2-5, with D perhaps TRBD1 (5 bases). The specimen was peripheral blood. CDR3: CATKPGGAMETQYF. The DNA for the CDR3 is TGTGCCACTAAGCCCGGTGGGGCGATGGAGACCCAGTACTTC.